These 30 T cell receptor beta chains originate from one sample sequenced in a study of blood T cell repertoires in COVID-19. Generated by immunoSEQ multiplex PCR, the TCRdb table keeps only in-frame clones and is missing some. The table records 120,000 to 150,000 clones, about 87% of them present only once. The sequencing sample was made of peripheral blood. Every receptor here comes from a woman aged 45 to 65 with acute or convalescent COVID-19.

This clone was counted a single time. This chain links TRBV10-3 with TRBJ1-1; 9 bases align to TRBD1. The CDR3 has 15 amino acids. CDR1 is ENHRY, CDR2 SYGVKD, per germline. V was pared by 9 bases and J by 0 bases, with 8 bases of the junction left unmatched. CDR3 sequence (DNA): TGTGCCATGGGACAGGGCGCGCCATTGAACACTGAAGCTTTCTTT. Protein sequence: CAMGQGAPLNTEAFF.

The chain is built from TRBV19 and TRBJ2-1; D perhaps matches TRBD2 (5 bases). V lost 5 bases and J lost 0, with 20 bases in between. CDR3 length: 18 amino acids. Germline V gene lookup returns CDR1 LNHDA and CDR2 SQIVND (reference sequence). CDR3 residues: CASSYRTDYSFSYNEQFF. The CDR3 DNA follows: TGTGCCAGTAGTTACCGGACCGACTACAGCTTCTCCTACAATGAGCAGTTCTTC.

This clone has just a few counts. J is TRBJ2-6 and V is TRBV13; 12 nucleotides match TRBD1. The J segment lost 2 bases and the V segment lost 5 bases, leaving 1 base of the junction unmatched. The CDR3 runs 16 residues. CDR1 and CDR2 from the germline V gene are PRHDT and FYEKMQ (reference sequence). The CDR3, as DNA: TGTGCCAGCAGCCGGGACAGGGGGCCTGGGGCCAACGTCCTGACTTTC. Its protein is CASSRDRGPGANVLTF.

The gene calls are TRBV19 and TRBJ1-5; 7 bases match TRBD1. Trimming at V came to 7 bases and at J to 0 bases, leaving 6 bases not matched to a gene. The germline V gene encodes CDR1 LNHDA and CDR2 SQIVND (reference sequence). CDR3 length: 15 residues. The CDR3 region is CASNPGQNSNQPQHF. For the CDR3, the DNA is TGTGCCAGTAATCCGGGACAGAATAGCAATCAGCCCCAGCATTTT.

The chain recombines TRBV5-6 with TRBJ1-3; D is perhaps TRBD1 (5 bases). Trimming stripped 5 bases from V and 1 base from J, with 10 bases between. Germline loops: CDR1 SGHDT, CDR2 YYEEEE. The CDR3 has 14 amino acids. The CDR3 DNA is TGTGCCAGCAGTCTCAGGGTATCTGGAAACACCATATATTTT. This translates into CASSLRVSGNTIYF. Together with reference TRBV5-6 and TRBJ1-3, the CDR3 gives the full variable domain: DAGVTQSPTHLIKTRGQQVTLRCSPKSGHDTVSWYQQALGQGPQFIFQYYEEEERQRGNFPDRFSGHQFPNYSSELNVNALLLGDSALYLCASSLRVSGNTIYFGEGSWLTVV.

The CDR3, as DNA: TGTGCCAGCAGCTTAGGGTATGGCGAGGGGGCAGGGACCGGGGAGCTGTTTTTT. Protein product: CASSLGYGEGAGTGELFF. The rearrangement joins TRBV11-2 to TRBJ2-2; 7 positions match TRBD1. V was clipped by 1 base and J by 5 bases; unmatched bases: 13. CDR1 and CDR2 from the germline V gene are SGHAT and FQNNGV. The CDR3 runs 18 residues.

The V gene is TRBV25-1, the J gene TRBJ2-1; D is perhaps TRBD1 (6 bases). Trimming cost V 4 bases and J 4 bases, with 8 bases left between them. This CDR3 has 13 residues. Germline CDR1 MGHDK, CDR2 SYGVNS. This CDR3 reads CASSVGQYNEQFF. The CDR3, as DNA: TGTGCCAGCAGTGTAGGACAGTACAATGAGCAGTTCTTC.

The chain uses TRBV29-1 and TRBJ1-1, with 9 bases aligning to TRBD1. Looked up from germline, CDR1 is SQVTM and CDR2 is ANQGSEA. CDR3 length: 13 residues. The J segment lost 1 base and the V segment lost 6 bases, leaving 3 bases of the junction unmatched. The CDR3 nucleotides read TGCAGCGTGACGACAGGGGGGAACACTGAAGCTTTCTTT. Protein sequence: CSVTTGGNTEAFF.

The chain links TRBV2 to TRBJ1-1, with a weak D call TRBD1 (6 bases). The germline CDR1 and CDR2 sequences are SNHLY and FYNNEI. The V gene lost 4 bases and the J gene lost 0 bases, with 9 bases spanning the gap. CDR3 length: 14 residues. The CDR3 protein is CASSVGTMNTEAFF. The CDR3, as DNA: TGTGCCAGCAGTGTCGGGACAATGAACACTGAAGCTTTCTTT.

This chain links TRBV24-1 with TRBJ2-1; 15 positions agree with TRBD2. CDR1 and CDR2 (germline): KGHDR, SFDVKD. The CDR3 totals 16 residues. V trimming: 7 bases; J trimming: 3 bases; junction bases outside the gene matches: 3. The chain's CDR3 is CATRGTSGGLYNEQFF. The CDR3 nucleotides are TGTGCCACCAGGGGGACTAGCGGGGGGCTCTACAATGAGCAGTTCTTC.

The V gene is TRBV19, the J gene TRBJ1-5; the D gene is possibly TRBD1 (5 bases). The CDR3 totals 14 residues. CDR1 is LNHDA and CDR2 is SQIVND in the germline V gene (reference sequence). Trimming left V 1 base short and J 5 bases short, with 9 bases between. Here the CDR3 reads CASSIGGRYQPQHF. The CDR3 DNA follows: TGTGCCAGTAGTATAGGGGGCAGGTATCAGCCCCAGCATTTT. The whole variable domain, filled in from reference TRBV19 and TRBJ1-5, reads DGGITQSPKYLFRKEGQNVTLSCEQNLNHDAMYWYRQDPGQGLRLIYYSQIVNDFQKGDIAEGYSVSREKKESFPLTVTSAQKNPTAFYLCASSIGGRYQPQHFGDGTRLSIL.

This clone was picked up one time. This chain links TRBV13 with TRBJ2-3, with TRBD2 matching 11 bases. The CDR3 spans 17 residues. Germline lookup yields CDR1 PRHDT and CDR2 FYEKMQ (reference sequence). With V trimmed by 4 bases and J by 0 bases, 6 bases remained unmatched. The CDR3 DNA sequence: TGTGCCAGCAGCTCCCGGACTAGCGGGTTTAGCACAGATACGCAGTATTTT. This codes for CASSSRTSGFSTDTQYF.

The chain joins TRBV5-4 to TRBJ2-7; the match to TRBD2 covers 9 bases. Trimming removed 7 bases from V and 2 bases from J; junction bases left unmatched: 4. CDR3 length: 13 residues. Germline assignment: CDR1 SGHNT and CDR2 YYREEE (reference sequence). CDR3 sequence (DNA): TGTGCCAGCTCTAGCGGGGTTACCTACGAGCAGTACTTC. This encodes CASSSGVTYEQYF.

This rearrangement joins TRBV10-1 to TRBJ1-1; D gene uncertain. Germline lookup yields CDR1 WNHNN and CDR2 SYGVQD (reference sequence). This CDR3 region has 12 residues. Trimming pared 6 bases from V and 10 bases from J, leaving 15 bases between. The CDR3 spells CASSTWVRVAFF. CDR3 DNA sequence: TGCGCCAGCAGCACCTGGGTACGGGTAGCTTTCTTT.

The chain uses TRBV5-4 and TRBJ2-1; D is possibly TRBD2 (5 bases). This CDR3 spans 12 amino acids. V gave up 4 bases and J gave up 7 bases, with 9 bases separating them. Germline-derived CDR1 and CDR2 are SGHNT and YYREEE (reference sequence). The CDR3 region is CASSPLANEQFF. The CDR3 coding sequence is TGTGCCAGCAGCCCGCTAGCAAATGAGCAGTTCTTC.

This rearrangement joins TRBV5-1 to TRBJ2-3, with D maybe TRBD1 (5 bases). Germline CDR1 reads SGHRS; CDR2 reads YFSETQ. V was pared by 4 bases and J by 6 bases, with 18 bases between. This CDR3 has 15 residues. The CDR3 DNA reads as TGCGCCAGCAGCCTGGGGCTGGGGCCGGAGGATACGCAGTATTTT. Protein sequence: CASSLGLGPEDTQYF.

The chain uses TRBV3-1 (or the pseudogene TRBV3-2) and TRBJ2-3, with TRBD2 matching 10 bases. The CDR3 is made up of 16 amino acids. Per the germline V gene, CDR1 is LGHDT and CDR2 is YNNKEL (reference sequence). V shed 6 bases, J shed 2 bases, and the junction held 8 bases outside the gene matches. Here the CDR3 DNA reads TGTGCCAGCAGTAAAGAGCGGGGGGGCCTCACAGATACGCAGTATTTT. Its protein is CASSKERGGLTDTQYF.

A remark on this clone: At one boundary the junction diverges from the germline segment, which might be a read error. The chain links TRBV7-6 to TRBJ2-1; 11 nucleotides match TRBD2. The CDR3 loop spans 15 amino acids. Germline CDR1 and CDR2: SGHVS and FNYEAQ. The CDR3 region has the DNA TGTGCCAACAGCTTAGCCCTAGCGGGAGGCAATGAGCAGTTCTTC. Protein: CANSLALAGGNEQFF.

The rearrangement uses TRBV2 and TRBJ2-1, with 10 bases matching TRBD2. The CDR3 length is 14 residues. Germline CDR1 SNHLY, CDR2 FYNNEI. V lost 6 bases to trimming and J lost 5 bases; unmatched junction nucleotides: 4. CDR3 protein: CASRTSGLDNEQFF. DNA for the CDR3: TGTGCCAGCAGGACTAGCGGGCTCGACAATGAGCAGTTCTTC.

This chain connects TRBV7-6 to TRBJ2-3; TRBD2 agrees at 13 bases. J was trimmed by 6 bases and V by 5 bases; bases with no gene match: 5. Per the germline V gene, CDR1 is SGHVS and CDR2 is FNYEAQ. This CDR3 has 15 amino acids. The CDR3 is CASSTSGGALDTQYF. DNA of the CDR3: TGTGCCAGCAGCACTAGCGGGGGGGCCTTGGATACGCAGTATTTT.

The V gene is TRBV19, the J gene TRBJ1-2; TRBD1 agrees at 9 bases. Germline assignment: CDR1 LNHDA and CDR2 SQIVND (reference sequence). CDR3 size: 14 residues. V lost 5 bases and J lost 2; bases outside the gene matches: 3. CDR3 sequence: CASSPDRGNYGYTF. CDR3 bases: TGTGCCAGTAGTCCCGACAGGGGGAACTATGGCTACACCTTC.

The rearrangement joins TRBV5-6 to TRBJ2-7; 7 bases align to TRBD1. The trim removed 1 base at V and 1 base at J, leaving 5 bases unmatched. The CDR3 extends over 15 amino acids. Germline loops: CDR1 SGHDT, CDR2 YYEEEE. CDR3 DNA sequence: TGTGCCAGCAGCTTGTATCCACAGGGGTCCTACGAGCAGTACTTC. The encoded protein is CASSLYPQGSYEQYF.

This clone was found a few times. The chain recombines TRBV7-9 with TRBJ2-7; D not resolved. Germline values: CDR1 SEHNR, CDR2 FQNEAQ (reference sequence). The germline V and J ends were trimmed by 7 bases and 0 bases, with 10 bases remaining between them. This CDR3 region has 13 residues. CDR3 protein: CASTLPSSYEQYF. The CDR3 DNA is TGTGCCAGCACCCTACCGAGCTCCTACGAGCAGTACTTC.

The chain joins TRBV28 to TRBJ1-3; a weak D match, TRBD1 (6 bases). The V end lost 6 bases, the J end lost 4 bases, and 13 bases lay between the germline ends. Germline values: CDR1 MDHEN, CDR2 SYDVKM. This CDR3 region has 14 residues. CDR3 nucleotide sequence: TGTGCCAGCAGGGAAACAGGGAACGGAAACACCATATATTTT. Translated: CASRETGNGNTIYF.

This chain joins TRBV19 and TRBJ1-1, with D unresolved. The germline V gene has CDR1 LNHDA and CDR2 SQIVND (reference sequence). This CDR3 comprises 14 residues. Trimming took off 0 bases at V and 2 bases at J, with 7 bases between the two ends. The CDR3 region is CASSIDSLNTEAFF. The DNA of the CDR3 is TGTGCCAGTAGTATAGATTCACTAAACACTGAAGCTTTCTTT.

The chain links TRBV5-5 to TRBJ2-3; D might be TRBD2 (6 bases). Germline CDR1 reads SGHKS; CDR2 reads YYEKEE (reference sequence). Trimming shortened V by 5 bases and J by 0 bases, and 16 bases separated the two germline ends. The CDR3 covers 16 residues. CDR3: CASSLPLALSTDTQYF. CDR3 sequence (DNA): TGTGCCAGCAGTTTACCCCTAGCGCTTAGCACAGATACGCAGTATTTT. Filled out from reference TRBV5-5 and TRBJ2-3, the complete variable domain reads DAGVTQSPTHLIKTRGQQVTLRCSPISGHKSVSWYQQVLGQGPQFIFQYYEKEERGRGNFPDRFSARQFPNYSSELNVNALLLGDSALYLCASSLPLALSTDTQYFGPGTRLTVL.

The sample holds a few counts of this clone. The rearrangement links TRBV30 to TRBJ2-1, with 8 bases fitting TRBD2. Germline CDR1 GTSNPN, CDR2 SVGIG (reference sequence). The trim removed 3 bases at V and 6 bases at J, leaving 13 bases unmatched. The length of the CDR3 is 16 residues. CDR3: CAWSTRGAGGPNEQFF. As DNA, the CDR3 is TGTGCCTGGAGCACAAGAGGGGCGGGAGGACCCAATGAGCAGTTCTTC.

The V gene is TRBV4-2, the J gene TRBJ2-1; 10 nucleotides line up with TRBD1. Germline CDR1 and CDR2: LGHNA and YNFKEQ. The junction had 5 bases not matched to a gene; V was cut back by 2 bases and J by 7 bases. The CDR3 consists of 15 residues. The chain's CDR3 is CASSQSWTGGNEQFF. The DNA for the CDR3 is TGTGCCAGCAGCCAATCCTGGACAGGGGGGAATGAGCAGTTCTTC.

This clone has only a few counts. This chain connects TRBV5-5 to TRBJ1-5, with D perhaps matching TRBD1 (6 bases). The CDR3 contains 14 residues. Between the trimmed V and J ends, which lost 3 bases and 10 bases, there was a span of 17 bases. Germline assignment: CDR1 SGHKS and CDR2 YYEKEE (reference sequence). In nucleotides, the CDR3 is TGTGCCAGCAGCTCCGGGACACCGGTGATACCCCAGCATTTT. Protein sequence: CASSSGTPVIPQHF. Together with reference TRBV5-5 and TRBJ1-5, the CDR3 gives the full variable domain: DAGVTQSPTHLIKTRGQQVTLRCSPISGHKSVSWYQQVLGQGPQFIFQYYEKEERGRGNFPDRFSARQFPNYSSELNVNALLLGDSALYLCASSSGTPVIPQHFGDGTRLSIL.

This clone showed up many times. V gene TRBV7-8 combines with J gene TRBJ2-2, with D hard to call. Deletions cut 8 bases from V and 2 bases from J, with 18 bases between. The CDR3 contains 16 residues. Per germline, CDR1 SGHVS and CDR2 FQNEAQ. The CDR3 nucleotides are TGTGCCAGCTACCCCCCCCTGAGATTTAACACCGGGGAGCTGTTTTTT. Translation gives CASYPPLRFNTGELFF.